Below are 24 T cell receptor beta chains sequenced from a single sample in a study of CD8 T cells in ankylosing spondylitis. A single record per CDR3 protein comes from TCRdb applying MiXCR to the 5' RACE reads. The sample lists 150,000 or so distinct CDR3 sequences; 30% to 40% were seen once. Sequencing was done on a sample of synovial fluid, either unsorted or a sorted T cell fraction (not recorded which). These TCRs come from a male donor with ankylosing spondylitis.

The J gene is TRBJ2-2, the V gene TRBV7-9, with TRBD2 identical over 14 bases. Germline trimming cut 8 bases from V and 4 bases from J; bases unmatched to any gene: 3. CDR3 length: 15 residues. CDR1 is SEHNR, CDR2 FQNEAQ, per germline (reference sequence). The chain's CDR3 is CASSGLAGVTGELFF. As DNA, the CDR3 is TGTGCCAGCTCGGGACTAGCGGGAGTCACCGGGGAGCTGTTTTTT.

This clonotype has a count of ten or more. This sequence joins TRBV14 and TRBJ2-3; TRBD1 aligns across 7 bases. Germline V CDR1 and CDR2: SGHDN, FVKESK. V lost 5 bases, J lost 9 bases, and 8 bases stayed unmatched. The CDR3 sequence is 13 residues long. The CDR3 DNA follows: TGTGCCAGCAGCTTCCAACAGGGGACAACGCAGTATTTT. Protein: CASSFQQGTTQYF.

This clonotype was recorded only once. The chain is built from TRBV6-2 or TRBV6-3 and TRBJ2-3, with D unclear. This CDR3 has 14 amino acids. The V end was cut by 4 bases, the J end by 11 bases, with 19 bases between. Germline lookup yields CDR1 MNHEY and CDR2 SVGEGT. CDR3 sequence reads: CASSWSQVSWEQYF. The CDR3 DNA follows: TGTGCCAGCAGTTGGAGTCAGGTTTCATGGGAGCAGTATTTT.

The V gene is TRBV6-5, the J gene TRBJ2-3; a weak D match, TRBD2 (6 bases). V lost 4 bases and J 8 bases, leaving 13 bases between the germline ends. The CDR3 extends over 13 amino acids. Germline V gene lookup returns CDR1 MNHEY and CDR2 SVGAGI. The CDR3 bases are TGTGCCAGCAGTTCCCGACTAGAACCTACGCAGTATTTT. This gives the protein CASSSRLEPTQYF.

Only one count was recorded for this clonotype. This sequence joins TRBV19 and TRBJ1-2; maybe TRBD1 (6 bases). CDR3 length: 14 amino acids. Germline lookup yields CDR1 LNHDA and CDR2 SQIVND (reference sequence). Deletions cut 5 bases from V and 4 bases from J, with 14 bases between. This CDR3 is CASSAPRTAYGYTF. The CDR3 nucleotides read TGTGCCAGTAGTGCCCCCCGGACAGCCTATGGCTACACCTTC.

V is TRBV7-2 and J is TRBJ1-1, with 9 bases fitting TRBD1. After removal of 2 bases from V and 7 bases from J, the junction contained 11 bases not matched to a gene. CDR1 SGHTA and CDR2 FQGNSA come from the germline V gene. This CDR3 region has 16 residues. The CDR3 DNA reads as TGTGCCAGCAGCTTAACCCCGAGCACAGGGGGCAGTGAAGCTTTCTTT. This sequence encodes CASSLTPSTGGSEAFF.

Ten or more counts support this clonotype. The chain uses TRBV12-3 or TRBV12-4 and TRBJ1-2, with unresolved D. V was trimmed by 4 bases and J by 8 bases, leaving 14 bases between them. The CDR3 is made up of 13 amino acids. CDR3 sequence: CASSSTPRSGYTF. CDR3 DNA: TGTGCCAGCAGTTCGACACCAAGGAGCGGCTACACCTTC.

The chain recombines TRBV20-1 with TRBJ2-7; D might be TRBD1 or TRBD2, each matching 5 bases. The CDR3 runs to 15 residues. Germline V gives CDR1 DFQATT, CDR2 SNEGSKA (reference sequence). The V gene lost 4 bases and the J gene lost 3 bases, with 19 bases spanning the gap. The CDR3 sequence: CSATGRRGNNYEQYF. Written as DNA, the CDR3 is TGCAGTGCTACCGGACGCCGGGGCAATAACTACGAGCAGTACTTC.

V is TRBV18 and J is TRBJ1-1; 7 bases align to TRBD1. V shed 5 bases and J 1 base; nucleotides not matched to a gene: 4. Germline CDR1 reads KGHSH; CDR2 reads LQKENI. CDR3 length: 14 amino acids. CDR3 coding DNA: TGTGCCAGCTCATCACAGGGGACGAACACTGAAGCTTTCTTT. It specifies CASSSQGTNTEAFF.

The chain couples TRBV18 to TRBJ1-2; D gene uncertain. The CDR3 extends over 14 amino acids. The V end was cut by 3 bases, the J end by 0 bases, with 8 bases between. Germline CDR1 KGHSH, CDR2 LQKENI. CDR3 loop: CASSPPTPNYGYTF. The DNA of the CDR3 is TGTGCCAGCTCACCGCCGACGCCTAACTATGGCTACACCTTC. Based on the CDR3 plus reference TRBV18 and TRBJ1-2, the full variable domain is NAGVMQNPRHLVRRRGQEARLRCSPMKGHSHVYWYRQLPEEGLKFMVYLQKENIIDESGMPKERFSAEFPKEGPSILRIQQVVRGDSAAYFCASSPPTPNYGYTFGSGTRLTVV.

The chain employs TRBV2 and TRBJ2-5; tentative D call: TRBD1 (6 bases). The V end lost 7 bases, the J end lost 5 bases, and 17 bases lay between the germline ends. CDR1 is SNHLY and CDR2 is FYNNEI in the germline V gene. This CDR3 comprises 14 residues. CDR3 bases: TGTGCCAGCAAAACGTTGACAGGTCCGGAGACCCAGTACTTC. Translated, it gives CASKTLTGPETQYF.

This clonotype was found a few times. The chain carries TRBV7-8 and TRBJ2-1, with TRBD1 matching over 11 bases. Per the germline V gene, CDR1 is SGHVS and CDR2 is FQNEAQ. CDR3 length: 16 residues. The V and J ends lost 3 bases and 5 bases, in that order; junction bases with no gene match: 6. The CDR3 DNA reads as TGTGCCAGCAGCTTCGCCGGGACAGGGGGAAACAATGAGCAGTTCTTC. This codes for CASSFAGTGGNNEQFF. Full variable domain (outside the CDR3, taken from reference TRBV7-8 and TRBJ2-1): GAGVSQSPRYKVAKRGQDVALRCDPISGHVSLFWYQQALGQGPEFLTYFQNEAQLDKSGLPSDRFFAERPEGSVSTLKIQRTQQEDSAVYLCASSFAGTGGNNEQFFGPGTRLTVL.

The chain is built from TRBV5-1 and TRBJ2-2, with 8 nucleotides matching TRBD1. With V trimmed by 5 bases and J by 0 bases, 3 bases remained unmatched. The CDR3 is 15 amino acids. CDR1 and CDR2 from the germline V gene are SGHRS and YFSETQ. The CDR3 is CASRTGVSNTGELFF. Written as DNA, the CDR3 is TGCGCCAGCAGGACAGGGGTATCGAACACCGGGGAGCTGTTTTTT.

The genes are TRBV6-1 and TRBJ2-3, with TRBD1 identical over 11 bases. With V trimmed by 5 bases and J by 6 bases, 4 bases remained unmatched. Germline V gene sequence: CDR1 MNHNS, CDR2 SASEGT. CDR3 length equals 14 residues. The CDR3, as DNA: TGTGCCAGCAGTCGGGGACAGGGGGAGGATACGCAGTATTTT. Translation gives CASSRGQGEDTQYF.

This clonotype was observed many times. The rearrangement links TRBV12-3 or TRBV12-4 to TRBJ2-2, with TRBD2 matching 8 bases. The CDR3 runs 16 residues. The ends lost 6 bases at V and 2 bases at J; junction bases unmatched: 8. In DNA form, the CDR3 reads TGTGCCAGCAGAACAGCGGGAGCGATAAACACCGGGGAGCTGTTTTTT. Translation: CASRTAGAINTGELFF.

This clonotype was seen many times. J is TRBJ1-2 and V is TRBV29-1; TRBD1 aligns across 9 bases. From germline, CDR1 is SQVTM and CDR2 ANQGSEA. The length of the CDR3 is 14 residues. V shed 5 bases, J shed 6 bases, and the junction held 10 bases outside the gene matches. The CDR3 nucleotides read TGCAGCGTTAAAACTACAGGGGGCCCTGATGGCTACACCTTC. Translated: CSVKTTGGPDGYTF.

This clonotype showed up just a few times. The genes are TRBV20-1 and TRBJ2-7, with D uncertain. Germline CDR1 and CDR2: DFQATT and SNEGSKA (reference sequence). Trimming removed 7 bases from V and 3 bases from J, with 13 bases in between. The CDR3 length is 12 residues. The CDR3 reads CSVAAVSYEQYF. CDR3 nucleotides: TGCAGTGTCGCGGCCGTAAGCTACGAGCAGTACTTC.

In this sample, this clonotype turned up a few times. As DNA, the CDR3 is TGTGCCAGCAGCAACCGGGACAGCTCCTACGAGCAGTACTTC. It specifies CASSNRDSSYEQYF. The chain links TRBV5-6 to TRBJ2-7; 7 bases match TRBD1. The CDR3 is 14 amino acids. Germline CDR1 reads SGHDT; CDR2 reads YYEEEE. V gave up 4 bases and J gave up 0 bases; unmatched junction bases: 4.

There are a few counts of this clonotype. CDR3 DNA sequence: TGTGCCAGCAGCACCAGCTGGCTAGCGGGAGACGAGCAGTACTTC. Amino acids: CASSTSWLAGDEQYF. V is TRBV9 and J is TRBJ2-7; 10 nucleotides match TRBD2. J lost 5 bases, V lost 4 bases, and 9 bases had no gene match. CDR1 SGDLS and CDR2 YYNGEE come from the germline V gene. This CDR3 spans 15 amino acids.

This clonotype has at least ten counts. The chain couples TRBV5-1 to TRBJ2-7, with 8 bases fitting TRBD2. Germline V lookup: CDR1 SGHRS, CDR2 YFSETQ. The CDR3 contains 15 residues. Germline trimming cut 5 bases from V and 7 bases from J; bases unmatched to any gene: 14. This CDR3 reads CASSTELADPGEQYF. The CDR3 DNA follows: TGCGCCAGCAGTACCGAACTAGCGGACCCAGGTGAGCAGTACTTC.

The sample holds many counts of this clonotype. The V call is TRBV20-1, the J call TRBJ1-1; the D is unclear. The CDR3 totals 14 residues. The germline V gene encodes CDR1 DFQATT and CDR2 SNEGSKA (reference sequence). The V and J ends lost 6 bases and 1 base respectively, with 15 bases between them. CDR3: CSATPGLRNTEAFF. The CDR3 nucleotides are TGCAGTGCCACCCCGGGATTGCGGAACACTGAAGCTTTCTTT.

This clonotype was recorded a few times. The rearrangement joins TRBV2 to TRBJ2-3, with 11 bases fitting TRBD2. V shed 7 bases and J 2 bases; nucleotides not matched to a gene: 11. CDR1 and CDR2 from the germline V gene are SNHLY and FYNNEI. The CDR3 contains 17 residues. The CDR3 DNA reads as TGTGCCAGCACCTCCACGCGACTAGCGGGGAACACAGATACGCAGTATTTT. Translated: CASTSTRLAGNTDTQYF.

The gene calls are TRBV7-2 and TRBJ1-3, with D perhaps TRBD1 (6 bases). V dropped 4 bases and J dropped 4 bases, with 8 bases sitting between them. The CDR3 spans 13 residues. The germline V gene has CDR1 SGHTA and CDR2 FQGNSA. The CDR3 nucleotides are TGTGCCAGCAGCTCCGGGACAGGAAACACCATATATTTT. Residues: CASSSGTGNTIYF.

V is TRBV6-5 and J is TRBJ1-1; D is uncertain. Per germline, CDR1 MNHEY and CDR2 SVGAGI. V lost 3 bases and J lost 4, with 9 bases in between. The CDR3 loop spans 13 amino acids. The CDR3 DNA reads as TGTGCCAGCAGTTATGCGGAGACCACTGAAGCTTTCTTT. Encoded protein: CASSYAETTEAFF.